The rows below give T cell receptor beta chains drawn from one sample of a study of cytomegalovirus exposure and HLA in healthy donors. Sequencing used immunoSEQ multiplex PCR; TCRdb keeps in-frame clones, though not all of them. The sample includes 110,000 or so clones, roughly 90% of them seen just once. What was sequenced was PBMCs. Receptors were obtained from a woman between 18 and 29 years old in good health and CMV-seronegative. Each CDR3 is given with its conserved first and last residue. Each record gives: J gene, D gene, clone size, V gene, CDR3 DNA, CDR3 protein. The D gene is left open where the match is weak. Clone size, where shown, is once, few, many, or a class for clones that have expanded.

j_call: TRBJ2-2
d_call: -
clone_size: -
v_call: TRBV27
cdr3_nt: TGTGCCAGCTCCTTCGGCACCGGGGAGCTGTTTTTT
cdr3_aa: CASSFGTGELFF

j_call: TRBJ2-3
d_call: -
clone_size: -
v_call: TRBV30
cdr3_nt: TGTGCCTGGAGTTATTCCCTATCCGATACGCAGTATTTT
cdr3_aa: CAWSYSLSDTQYF

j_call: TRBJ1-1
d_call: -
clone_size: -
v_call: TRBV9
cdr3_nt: TGTGCCAGCAGCGGGGGGGGCACTGAAGCTTTCTTT
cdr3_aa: CASSGGGTEAFF

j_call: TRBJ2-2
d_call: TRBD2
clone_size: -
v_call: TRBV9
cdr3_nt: TGTGCCAGCAGCCCCCGGACTAGCTCTAGCGGGGAGCTGTTTTTT
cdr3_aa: CASSPRTSSSGELFF

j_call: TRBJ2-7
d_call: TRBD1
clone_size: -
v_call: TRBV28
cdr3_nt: TGTGCCAGCAGTACCAATACAGGGGGACCCTACGAGCAGTACTTC
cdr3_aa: CASSTNTGGPYEQYF

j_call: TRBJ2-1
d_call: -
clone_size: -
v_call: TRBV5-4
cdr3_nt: TGTGCCAGCAGCCTAGGATTAGAGCAGTTCTTC
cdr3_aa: CASSLGLEQFF

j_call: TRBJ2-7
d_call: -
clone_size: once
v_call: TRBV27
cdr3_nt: TGTGCCAGCAGTTTTAGACAGTACTACGAGCAGTACTTC
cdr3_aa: CASSFRQYYEQYF

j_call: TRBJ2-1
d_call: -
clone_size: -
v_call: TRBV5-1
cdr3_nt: TGCGCCAGCAACGAGCGGACGTACAATGAGCAGTTCTTC
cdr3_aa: CASNERTYNEQFF

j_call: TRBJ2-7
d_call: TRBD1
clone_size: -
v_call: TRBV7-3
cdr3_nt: TGTGCCAGCAGCCTCGGACAGGGTCATCGCGAGCAGTACTTC
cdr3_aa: CASSLGQGHREQYF

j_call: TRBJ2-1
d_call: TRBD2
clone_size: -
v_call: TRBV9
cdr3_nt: TGTGCCAGCAGCGTCAGGGAGGGCGCCTACAATGAGCAGTTCTTC
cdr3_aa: CASSVREGAYNEQFF

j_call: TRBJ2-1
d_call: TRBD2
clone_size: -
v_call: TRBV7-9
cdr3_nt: TGTGCCAGCAGCTTTAGCGGGAGTAATGAGCAGTTCTTC
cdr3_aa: CASSFSGSNEQFF

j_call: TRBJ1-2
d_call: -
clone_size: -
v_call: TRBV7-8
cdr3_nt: TGTGCCAGCAGCGGTGGAGGATACTATGGCTACACCTTC
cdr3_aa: CASSGGGYYGYTF

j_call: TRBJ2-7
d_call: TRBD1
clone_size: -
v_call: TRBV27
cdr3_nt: TGTGCCAGCAGAATAACCGGGACAGGGTTCTACGAGCAGTACTTC
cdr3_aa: CASRITGTGFYEQYF

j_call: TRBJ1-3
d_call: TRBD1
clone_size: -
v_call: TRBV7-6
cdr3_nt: TGTGCCAGCAGCTTAGGGACAGGGGATTACTCTGGAAACACCATATATTTT
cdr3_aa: CASSLGTGDYSGNTIYF

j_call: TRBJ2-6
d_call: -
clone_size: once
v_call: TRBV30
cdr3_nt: TGTGCCTGGGCTCCCAGGGGACGAGGAGGGGCCAACGTCCTGACTTTC
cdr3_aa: CAWAPRGRGGANVLTF

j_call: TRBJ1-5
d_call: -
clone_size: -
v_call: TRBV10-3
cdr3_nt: TGTGCCATCACGGGGTCCAGAACTAATAATCAGCCCCAGCATTTT
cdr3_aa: CAITGSRTNNQPQHF

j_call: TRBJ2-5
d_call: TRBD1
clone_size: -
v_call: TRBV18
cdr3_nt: TGTGCCAGCTCACCAACAGGGGGCGGAGAGACCCAGTACTTC
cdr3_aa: CASSPTGGGETQYF

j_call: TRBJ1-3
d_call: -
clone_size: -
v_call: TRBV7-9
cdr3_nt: TGTGGCGCCCGGTCTGGAAACACCATATATTTT
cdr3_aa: CGARSGNTIYF

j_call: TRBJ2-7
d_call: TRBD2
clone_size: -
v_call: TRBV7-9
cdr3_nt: TGTGCCAGCAGCTCAGCCGGGACTAGCGGGGATAGCGAGCAGTACTTC
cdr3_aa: CASSSAGTSGDSEQYF

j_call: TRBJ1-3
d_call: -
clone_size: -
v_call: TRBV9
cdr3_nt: TGTGCCAGCAGCGTAGCAGGGAGGAGGGGCAGTTCCTCTGGAAACACCATATATTTT
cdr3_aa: CASSVAGRRGSSSGNTIYF

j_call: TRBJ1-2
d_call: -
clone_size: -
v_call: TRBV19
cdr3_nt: TGTGCCAGTAGTATTCGTACGGGAAATGGCTACACCTTC
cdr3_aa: CASSIRTGNGYTF

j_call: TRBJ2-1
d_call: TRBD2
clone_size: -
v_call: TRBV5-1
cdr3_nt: TGCGCCAGCAGCTTGGGGACTAGCGGGAGGGCCGGGAATGAGCAGTTCTTC
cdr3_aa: CASSLGTSGRAGNEQFF

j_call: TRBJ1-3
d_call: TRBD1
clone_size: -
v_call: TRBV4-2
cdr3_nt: TGTGCCAGCAGCCCGGGACAGTTGGACTCTGGAAACACCATATATTTT
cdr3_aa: CASSPGQLDSGNTIYF

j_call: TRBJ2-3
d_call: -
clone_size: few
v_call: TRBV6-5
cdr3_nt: TGTGCCAGCAAGATTACTAGCACAGATACGCAGTATTTT
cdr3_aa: CASKITSTDTQYF

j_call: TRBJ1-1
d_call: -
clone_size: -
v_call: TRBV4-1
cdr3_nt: TGCGCCAGCAGCCAAGGACTGCTGAACACTGAAGCTTTCTTT
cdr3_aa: CASSQGLLNTEAFF

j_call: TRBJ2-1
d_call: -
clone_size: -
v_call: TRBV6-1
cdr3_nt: TGTGCCAGCAGTGAACAAGTGTTCGGAGGTCAGTTCTTC
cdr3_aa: CASSEQVFGGQFF

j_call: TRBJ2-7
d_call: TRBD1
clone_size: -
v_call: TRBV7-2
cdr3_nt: TGTGCCAGCAGCCAAAGCGAGGACAGGGCATTTCTCCATGTCGAGCAGTACTTC
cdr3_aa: CASSQSEDRAFLHVEQYF

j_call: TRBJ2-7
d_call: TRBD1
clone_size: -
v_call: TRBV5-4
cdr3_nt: TGTGCCAGCAGCGGACAGGGGCGCTACGAGCAGTACTTC
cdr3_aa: CASSGQGRYEQYF

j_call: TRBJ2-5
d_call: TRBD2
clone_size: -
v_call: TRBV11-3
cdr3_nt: TGTGCCAGCAGCCGGGGGGGGAGTGGATCGGCCCAAGAGACCCAGTACTTC
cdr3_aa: CASSRGGSGSAQETQYF